What follows are 27 T cell receptor beta chains derived from one specimen sequenced in a study of shared clonotypes between healthy human individuals (dated by TCRdb to the early 2020s). Libraries were made using the immunoSEQ multiplex PCR assay. As stored in TCRdb, this immuneACCESS dataset retains in-frame rearrangements with V and J assigned. A fraction of the clones does not appear; measured against another copy, unresolved V genes explain less than half of the discrepancy, and the remainder lacks a known reason. This sample gives approximately 700,000 clones in total; 73% of them show up just once. The ten largest make up around 1.8% of the sample. Sequenced input: memory CD4+ T cells sorted from blood. The cell subset or site label of this sample denotes: CD45RA-negative fraction. Receptors originate from a woman aged 25 to 45 in good health.

The chain links TRBV7-8 to TRBJ1-1; tentative D call: TRBD1 (5 bases). The CDR3 runs 12 residues. Germline loops: CDR1 SGHVS, CDR2 FQNEAQ. V was cut by 0 bases and J by 7 bases, with 6 bases left in between. CDR3 sequence reads: CASSLAGGEAFF. The CDR3 DNA reads TGTGCCAGCAGCTTAGCTGGGGGTGAAGCTTTCTTT.

This chain uses TRBV29-1 with TRBJ2-2; maybe TRBD2 (8 bases). Germline-derived CDR1 and CDR2 are SQVTM and ANQGSEA. The V end lost 6 bases, the J end lost 7 bases, and 21 bases lay between the germline ends. The CDR3 consists of 15 residues. The CDR3 DNA reads TGCAGCGTCCCAGGGGGAGCGGGAGTTTTCGGGGAGCTGTTTTTT. Its translation is CSVPGGAGVFGELFF.

There are a few counts of this clone. Other nucleotide sequences in the sample specify the same CDR3. The rearrangement uses TRBV29-1 and TRBJ1-5; unclear D gene. The CDR3 length is 12 residues. The V and J ends lost 4 bases and 5 bases respectively, with 9 bases between them. From germline, CDR1 is SQVTM and CDR2 ANQGSEA. The CDR3 DNA sequence: TGCAGCGTTGGTGGGGAAGATCAGCCCCAGCATTTT. It is translated as CSVGGEDQPQHF. The full variable domain, in which reference TRBV29-1 and TRBJ1-5 provide the parts outside the CDR3, is SAVISQKPSRDICQRGTSLTIQCQVDSQVTMMFWYRQQPGQSLTLIATANQGSEATYESGFVIDKFPISRPNLTFSTLTVSNMSPEDSSIYLCSVGGEDQPQHFGDGTRLSIL.

This clone occurred many times. This chain links TRBV28 with TRBJ2-7; unclear D gene. V lost 8 bases and J lost 3, with 8 bases in between. The CDR3 contains 11 residues. Germline CDR1 is MDHEN and CDR2 is SYDVKM. CDR3 protein: CASGVRYEQYF. The CDR3 coding sequence is TGTGCCAGCGGGGTCCGCTACGAGCAGTACTTC.

The rearrangement links TRBV11-2 to TRBJ2-5; D is perhaps TRBD1 (5 bases). The J call may be incorrect, as the DNA end agrees better with TRBJ2-7. The CDR3 consists of 15 residues. Germline assignment: CDR1 SGHAT and CDR2 FQNNGV. CDR3 nucleotides: TGTGCCAGCAGCCCTTGGGAAGGGGCGTTTTACGAGCAGTACTTC. Protein sequence: CASSPWEGAFYEQYF.

The V gene is TRBV20-1, the J gene TRBJ2-3; D gene unclear. The CDR3 sequence is 10 residues long. Germline CDR1 DFQATT, CDR2 SNEGSKA (reference sequence). The CDR3: CSLERDTQYF. The CDR3 DNA follows: TGCAGCTTGGAACGGGATACGCAGTATTTT.

For this clone: Other DNA sequences in the same sample also yield this CDR3. The V call is TRBV5-1, the J call TRBJ2-3; 10 positions match TRBD2. V trimming: 0 bases; J trimming: 4 bases; junction bases outside the gene matches: 5. The CDR3 is 16 amino acids. Germline V gene sequence: CDR1 SGHRS, CDR2 YFSETQ. The CDR3 loop reads CASSLAASGSSDTQYF. The CDR3 DNA follows: TGCGCCAGCAGCTTGGCCGCTAGCGGGAGCTCAGATACGCAGTATTTT.

This chain connects TRBV30 to TRBJ2-7; 11 nucleotides line up with TRBD2. The germline gives CDR1 GTSNPN, CDR2 SVGIG (reference sequence). This CDR3 region has 13 residues. J gave up 6 bases and V 3 bases, and 4 bases lay outside the gene matches. The CDR3 sequence: CAWRSGTSGEQYF. The CDR3 nucleotides read TGTGCCTGGAGATCCGGGACTAGCGGCGAGCAGTACTTC.

The chain couples TRBV7-2 to TRBJ1-5; D not resolved. Per the germline V gene, CDR1 is SGHTA and CDR2 is FQGNSA. Deletions cut 1 base from V and 9 bases from J, with 7 bases between. This CDR3 is built from 12 residues. CDR3 residues: CASSLVGLPQHF. CDR3 nucleotides: TGTGCCAGCAGCTTAGTAGGGCTGCCCCAGCATTTT.

The chain uses TRBV4-1 and TRBJ2-1; 14 bases align to TRBD2. V was pared by 4 bases and J by 7 bases, with 6 bases of the junction left unmatched. The CDR3 consists of 16 residues. Germline CDR1 reads MGHRA; CDR2 reads YSYEKL. CDR3 coding DNA: TGCGCCAGCAGCCGCTCGGGACTAGCGGGGGATAATGAGCAGTTCTTC. Protein sequence: CASSRSGLAGDNEQFF.

V and J are TRBV15 and TRBJ2-7; tentative D call: TRBD2 (5 bases). The V and J ends lost 9 bases and 0 bases respectively, with 12 bases between them. The germline gives CDR1 LNHNV, CDR2 YYDKDF (reference sequence). This CDR3 is built from 13 residues. The CDR3 sequence: CATSSGPSYEQYF. CDR3 DNA: TGTGCCACGTCCAGCGGCCCCTCCTACGAGCAGTACTTC.

This chain connects TRBV28 to TRBJ2-2, with 8 bases matching TRBD1. The CDR3 totals 17 residues. Trimming at V came to 5 bases and at J to 4 bases, leaving 12 bases not matched to a gene. CDR1 is MDHEN and CDR2 is SYDVKM in the germline V gene. Here the CDR3 DNA reads TGTGCCAGCAGTGTGGTGGGACAGGTCGTGGGCACCGGGGAGCTGTTTTTT. Its translation: CASSVVGQVVGTGELFF. Full variable domain (outside the CDR3, taken from reference TRBV28 and TRBJ2-2): DVKVTQSSRYLVKRTGEKVFLECVQDMDHENMFWYRQDPGLGLRLIYFSYDVKMKEKGDIPEGYSVSREKKERFSLILESASTNQTSMYLCASSVVGQVVGTGELFFGEGSRLTVL.

The table lists this clone with a few counts. The chain employs TRBV29-1 and TRBJ1-1, with D perhaps matching TRBD1 (6 bases). Germline CDR1 is SQVTM and CDR2 is ANQGSEA. The CDR3 totals 13 residues. V lost 1 base, J lost 2 bases, and 8 bases lay in between. For the CDR3, the DNA is TGCAGCGTTGAAGGGACAGAAAACACTGAAGCTTTCTTT. This gives the protein CSVEGTENTEAFF.

The genes are TRBV5-6 and TRBJ2-5; possibly TRBD1 for D (6 bases). Between the trimmed V and J ends, which lost 0 bases and 4 bases, there was a span of 10 bases. The CDR3 runs 14 residues. Per germline, CDR1 SGHDT and CDR2 YYEEEE. CDR3 region: CASSLGWGRETQYF. The CDR3 coding sequence is TGTGCCAGCAGCTTGGGGTGGGGGCGAGAGACCCAGTACTTC.

The genes are TRBV19 and TRBJ1-1; 12 nucleotides match TRBD1. Germline loops: CDR1 LNHDA, CDR2 SQIVND (reference sequence). This CDR3 region has 17 residues. V shed 3 bases, J shed 4 bases, and the junction held 9 bases outside the gene matches. As DNA, the CDR3 is TGTGCCAGTAGTATTCCGGGACAGGGGGCCCCGGGCACTGAAGCTTTCTTT. Its protein is CASSIPGQGAPGTEAFF.

This clone turned up a few times. The rearrangement joins TRBV19 to TRBJ1-1; D not certain. Germline loops: CDR1 LNHDA, CDR2 SQIVND (reference sequence). The CDR3 has 14 residues. V was pared by 4 bases and J by 0 bases, with 9 bases between. The CDR3 loop is CASSRRQVNTEAFF. The CDR3 DNA reads as TGTGCCAGTAGTAGAAGACAAGTGAACACTGAAGCTTTCTTT.

The CDR3 nucleotides read TGTGCCAGCAGGGGGACAGGGAGCTCCTACGAGCAGTACTTC. This sequence encodes CASRGTGSSYEQYF. The chain couples TRBV28 to TRBJ2-7; 9 positions agree with TRBD1. J lost 0 bases, V lost 6 bases, and 3 bases had no gene match. This CDR3 region has 14 residues. From germline, CDR1 is MDHEN and CDR2 SYDVKM.

The CDR3 spells CASSFASSGIEADTQYF. CDR3 DNA: TGTGCCAGCAGTTTTGCCTCTAGCGGGATAGAGGCAGATACGCAGTATTTT. The rearrangement links TRBV28 to TRBJ2-3; TRBD2 matches at 9 bases. Germline trimming cut 3 bases from V and 4 bases from J; bases unmatched to any gene: 11. Germline CDR1 reads MDHEN; CDR2 reads SYDVKM. The CDR3 length is 17 residues.

This clone was detected once. The rearrangement uses TRBV5-8 and TRBJ1-1; TRBD1 matches at 7 bases. Germline lookup yields CDR1 SGHTS and CDR2 YDEGEE. V trimming: 1 base; J trimming: 5 bases; junction bases outside the gene matches: 5. The length of the CDR3 is 14 residues. The CDR3 loop is CASSLRRGQTEAFF. In DNA, the CDR3 is TGTGCCAGCAGCTTGAGAAGGGGGCAAACTGAAGCTTTCTTT.

The chain links TRBV6-1 to TRBJ2-5, with 8 nucleotides matching TRBD2. The V and J ends lost 3 bases and 4 bases, in that order; junction bases with no gene match: 7. This CDR3 region has 15 residues. Germline CDR1 reads MNHNS; CDR2 reads SASEGT. The CDR3 DNA is TGTGCCAGCAGTGACTTTAGCGGGGACGGAGAGACCCAGTACTTC. This sequence encodes CASSDFSGDGETQYF.

The chain uses TRBV12-5 and TRBJ2-1; 8 positions agree with TRBD1. After removal of 0 bases from V and 9 bases from J, the junction contained 13 bases not matched to a gene. Germline V CDR1 and CDR2: LGHNT, FRNRAP. The CDR3 sequence is 17 residues long. CDR3 protein: CASGLVLGQGNGFEQFF. As DNA, the CDR3 is TGTGCTAGTGGTTTGGTACTAGGACAGGGAAATGGTTTTGAGCAGTTCTTC.

The chain joins TRBV10-1 to TRBJ1-6; TRBD1 is a possible D gene (6 bases). V was pared by 0 bases and J by 7 bases, with 7 bases between. The CDR3 is made up of 14 amino acids. CDR1 is WNHNN and CDR2 is SYGVQD in the germline V gene (reference sequence). CDR3 DNA: TGCGCCAGCAGTGAGTCGAGGGGGAATTCACCCCTCCACTTT. Amino acid sequence: CASSESRGNSPLHF.

This clone was recorded many times. The DNA for the CDR3 is TGTGCCAGCAGCCAATGGGGAAACACCATATATTTT. Its protein product is CASSQWGNTIYF. The chain employs TRBV14 and TRBJ1-3; D is ambiguous. The V end was cut by 2 bases, the J end by 4 bases, with 3 bases between. The CDR3 length is 12 residues. Germline lookup yields CDR1 SGHDN and CDR2 FVKESK.

This clone was picked up one time. The sample contains more than one DNA sequence encoding this CDR3. The chain carries TRBV4-1 and TRBJ2-7, with TRBD1 matching 8 bases. The V and J ends lost 4 bases and 1 base, in that order; junction bases with no gene match: 9. The germline V gene encodes CDR1 MGHRA and CDR2 YSYEKL. The CDR3 extends over 16 amino acids. CDR3 region: CASSRRPGQESYEQYF. CDR3 DNA sequence: TGCGCCAGCAGCCGACGGCCGGGACAGGAATCCTACGAGCAGTACTTC.

This clone was recorded once. V and J are TRBV28 and TRBJ2-6; D is unresolved. Germline V gene data show CDR1 as MDHEN and CDR2 as SYDVKM. The CDR3 sequence is 13 residues long. Trimming stripped 8 bases from V and 1 base from J, with 6 bases between. The CDR3: CASLTSGANVLTF. The CDR3 nucleotides read TGTGCCAGCCTGACTTCTGGGGCCAACGTCCTGACTTTC.

The rearrangement links TRBV11-3 to TRBJ2-3; D is ambiguous. Germline loops: CDR1 SGHNT, CDR2 YENEEA. V was cut by 5 bases and J by 0 bases, with 15 bases left in between. This CDR3 has 16 amino acids. The CDR3 sequence is CASSPPQGGSTDTQYF. The CDR3 DNA reads TGTGCCAGCAGCCCGCCCCAAGGCGGTAGCACAGATACGCAGTATTTT.

The V gene is TRBV27, the J gene TRBJ1-2; 9 bases match TRBD1. This CDR3 has 14 residues. V was clipped by 3 bases and J by 2 bases; unmatched bases: 1. CDR1 is MNHEY and CDR2 is SMNVEV in the germline V gene (reference sequence). This CDR3 is CASSFGQGNYGYTF. The CDR3 region has the DNA TGTGCCAGCAGTTTCGGACAGGGGAACTATGGCTACACCTTC.